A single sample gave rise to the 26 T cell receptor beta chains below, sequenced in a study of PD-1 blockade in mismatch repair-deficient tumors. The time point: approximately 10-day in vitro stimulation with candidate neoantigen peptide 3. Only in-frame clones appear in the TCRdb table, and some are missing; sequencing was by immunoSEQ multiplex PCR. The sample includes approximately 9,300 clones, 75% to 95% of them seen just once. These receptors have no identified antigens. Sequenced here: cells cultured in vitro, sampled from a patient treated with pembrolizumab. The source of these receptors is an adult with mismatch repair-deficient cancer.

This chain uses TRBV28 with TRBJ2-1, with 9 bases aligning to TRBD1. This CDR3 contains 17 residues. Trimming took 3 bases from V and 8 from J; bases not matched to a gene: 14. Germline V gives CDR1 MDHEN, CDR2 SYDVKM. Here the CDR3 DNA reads TGTGCCAGCAGTTTGGGTGTGTGGACAGGGGCCCCCGATGAGCAGTTCTTC. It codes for CASSLGVWTGAPDEQFF.

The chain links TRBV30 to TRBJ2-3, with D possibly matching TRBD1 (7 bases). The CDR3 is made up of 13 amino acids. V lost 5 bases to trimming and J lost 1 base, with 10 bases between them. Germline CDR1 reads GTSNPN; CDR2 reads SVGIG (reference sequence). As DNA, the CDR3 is TGTGCCTGGGGGGGGACAGGCACAGATACGCAGTATTTT. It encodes CAWGGTGTDTQYF.

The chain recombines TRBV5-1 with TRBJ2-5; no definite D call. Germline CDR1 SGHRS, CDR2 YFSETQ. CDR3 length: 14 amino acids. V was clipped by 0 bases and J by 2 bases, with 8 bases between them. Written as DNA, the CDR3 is TGCGCCAGCAGCTTGGAGGGTCGGCAAGAGACCCAGTACTTC. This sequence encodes CASSLEGRQETQYF.

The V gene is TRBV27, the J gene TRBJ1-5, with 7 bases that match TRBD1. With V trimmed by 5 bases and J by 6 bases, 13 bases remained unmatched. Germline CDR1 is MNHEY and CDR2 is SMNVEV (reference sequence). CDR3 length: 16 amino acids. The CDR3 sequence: CASSPLRQGKSQPQHF. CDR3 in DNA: TGTGCCAGCAGTCCCCTAAGACAGGGTAAATCTCAGCCCCAGCATTTT.

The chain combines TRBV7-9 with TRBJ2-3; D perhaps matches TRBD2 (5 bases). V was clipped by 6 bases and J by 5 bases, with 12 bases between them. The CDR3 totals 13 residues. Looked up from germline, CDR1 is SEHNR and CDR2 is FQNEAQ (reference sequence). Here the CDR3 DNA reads TGTGCCAGCAGTGGGAGCGGTGAAGATACGCAGTATTTT. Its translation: CASSGSGEDTQYF.

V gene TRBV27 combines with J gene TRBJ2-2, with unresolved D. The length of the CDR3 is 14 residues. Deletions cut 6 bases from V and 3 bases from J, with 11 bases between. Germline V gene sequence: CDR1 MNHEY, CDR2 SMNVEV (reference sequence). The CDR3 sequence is CASSLDTYTGELFF. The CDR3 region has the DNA TGTGCCAGCAGCCTAGACACCTACACCGGGGAGCTGTTTTTT.

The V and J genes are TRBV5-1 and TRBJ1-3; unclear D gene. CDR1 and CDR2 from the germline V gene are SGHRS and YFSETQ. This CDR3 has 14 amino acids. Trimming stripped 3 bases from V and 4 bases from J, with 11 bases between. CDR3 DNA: TGCGCCAGCAGCTCGGAATCAGCGGGAAACACCATATATTTT. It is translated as CASSSESAGNTIYF.

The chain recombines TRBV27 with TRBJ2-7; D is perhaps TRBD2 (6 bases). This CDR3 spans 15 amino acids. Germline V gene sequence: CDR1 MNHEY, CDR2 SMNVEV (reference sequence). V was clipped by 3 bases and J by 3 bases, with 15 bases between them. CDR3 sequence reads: CASSFAGTGHYEQYF. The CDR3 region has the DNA TGTGCCAGCAGTTTCGCCGGGACTGGGCACTACGAGCAGTACTTC.

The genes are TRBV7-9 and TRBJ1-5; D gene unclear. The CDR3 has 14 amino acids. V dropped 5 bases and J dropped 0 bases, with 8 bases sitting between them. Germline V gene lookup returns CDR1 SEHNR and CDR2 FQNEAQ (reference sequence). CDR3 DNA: TGTGCCAGCAGCGTCGGACCTAGCAATCAGCCCCAGCATTTT. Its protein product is CASSVGPSNQPQHF.

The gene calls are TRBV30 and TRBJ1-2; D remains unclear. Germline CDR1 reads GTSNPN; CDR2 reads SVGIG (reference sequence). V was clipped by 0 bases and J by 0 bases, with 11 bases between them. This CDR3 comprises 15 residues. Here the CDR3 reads CAWSVPYIANYGYTF. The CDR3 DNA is TGTGCCTGGAGTGTACCGTACATAGCTAACTATGGCTACACCTTC.

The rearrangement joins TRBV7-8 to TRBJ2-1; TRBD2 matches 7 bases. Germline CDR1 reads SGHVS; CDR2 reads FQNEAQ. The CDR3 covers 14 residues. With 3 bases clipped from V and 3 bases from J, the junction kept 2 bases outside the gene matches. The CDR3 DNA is TGTGCCAGCAGCTTCGGGACTATCTACAATGAGCAGTTCTTC. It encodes CASSFGTIYNEQFF.

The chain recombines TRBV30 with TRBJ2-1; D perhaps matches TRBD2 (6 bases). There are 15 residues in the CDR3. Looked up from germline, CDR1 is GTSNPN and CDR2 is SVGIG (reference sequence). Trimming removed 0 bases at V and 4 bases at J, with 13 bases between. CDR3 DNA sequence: TGTGCCTGGAGTGTAAACAGCGGGTCATACAATGAGCAGTTCTTC. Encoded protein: CAWSVNSGSYNEQFF.

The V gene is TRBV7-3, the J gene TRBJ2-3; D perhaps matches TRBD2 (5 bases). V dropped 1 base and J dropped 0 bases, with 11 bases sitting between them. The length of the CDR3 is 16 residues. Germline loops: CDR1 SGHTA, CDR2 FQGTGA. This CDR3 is CASSLNLAASTDTQYF. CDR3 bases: TGTGCCAGCAGCTTAAATCTAGCTGCGAGCACAGATACGCAGTATTTT.

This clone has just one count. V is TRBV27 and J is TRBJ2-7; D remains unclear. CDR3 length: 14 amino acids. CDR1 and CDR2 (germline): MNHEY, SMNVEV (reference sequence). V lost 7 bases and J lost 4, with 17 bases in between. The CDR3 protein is CASIGLGRRYEQYF. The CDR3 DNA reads TGTGCCAGCATCGGTCTGGGCCGCCGTTACGAGCAGTACTTC.

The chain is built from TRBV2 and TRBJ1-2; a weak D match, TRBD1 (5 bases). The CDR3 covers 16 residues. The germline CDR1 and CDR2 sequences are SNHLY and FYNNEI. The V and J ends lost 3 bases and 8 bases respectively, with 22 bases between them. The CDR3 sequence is CASSDRTLSGSGGYTF. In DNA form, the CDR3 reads TGTGCCAGCAGTGACCGGACACTCTCCGGGTCGGGGGGCTACACCTTC. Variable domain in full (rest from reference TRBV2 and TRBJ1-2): EPEVTQTPSHQVTQMGQEVILRCVPISNHLYFYWYRQILGQKVEFLVSFYNNEISEKSEIFDDQFSVERPDGSNFTLKIRSTKLEDSAMYFCASSDRTLSGSGGYTFGSGTRLTVV.

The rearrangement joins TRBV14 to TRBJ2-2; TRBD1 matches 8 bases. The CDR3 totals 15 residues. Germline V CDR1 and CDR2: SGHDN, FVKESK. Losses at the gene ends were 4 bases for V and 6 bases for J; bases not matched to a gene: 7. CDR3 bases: TGTGCCAGCAGCCCAGACAGGGGTTACGCCGGGGAGCTGTTTTTT. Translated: CASSPDRGYAGELFF.

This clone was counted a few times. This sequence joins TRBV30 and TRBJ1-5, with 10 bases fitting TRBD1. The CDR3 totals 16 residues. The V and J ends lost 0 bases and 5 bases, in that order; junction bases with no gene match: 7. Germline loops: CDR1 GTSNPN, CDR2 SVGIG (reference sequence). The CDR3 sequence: CAWSVRDRGWDQPQHF. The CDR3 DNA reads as TGTGCCTGGAGTGTCCGGGACAGGGGATGGGATCAGCCCCAGCATTTT.

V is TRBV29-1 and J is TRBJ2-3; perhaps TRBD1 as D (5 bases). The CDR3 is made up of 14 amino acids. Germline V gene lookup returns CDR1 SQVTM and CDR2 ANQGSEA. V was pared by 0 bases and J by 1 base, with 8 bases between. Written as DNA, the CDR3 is TGCAGCGTTGAAGAGCCGACAGGCACAGATACGCAGTATTTT. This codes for CSVEEPTGTDTQYF.

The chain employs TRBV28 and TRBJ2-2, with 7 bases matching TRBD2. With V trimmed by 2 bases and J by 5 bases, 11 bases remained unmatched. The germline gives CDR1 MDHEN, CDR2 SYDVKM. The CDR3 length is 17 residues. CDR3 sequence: CASSLTPWAGDTGELFF. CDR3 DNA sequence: TGTGCCAGCAGTTTAACCCCTTGGGCGGGAGATACCGGGGAGCTGTTTTTT.

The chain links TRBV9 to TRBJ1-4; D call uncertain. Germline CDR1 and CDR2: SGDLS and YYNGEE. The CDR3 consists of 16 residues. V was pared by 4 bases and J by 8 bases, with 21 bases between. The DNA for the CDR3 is TGTGCCAGCAGCCCCACTGTTTCCGGGGTGAAGGAAAAACTGTTTTTT. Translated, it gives CASSPTVSGVKEKLFF. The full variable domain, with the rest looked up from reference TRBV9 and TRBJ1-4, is DSGVTQTPKHLITATGQRVTLRCSPRSGDLSVYWYQQSLDQGLQFLIQYYNGEERAKGNILERFSAQQFPDLHSELNLSSLELGDSALYFCASSPTVSGVKEKLFFGSGTQLSVL.

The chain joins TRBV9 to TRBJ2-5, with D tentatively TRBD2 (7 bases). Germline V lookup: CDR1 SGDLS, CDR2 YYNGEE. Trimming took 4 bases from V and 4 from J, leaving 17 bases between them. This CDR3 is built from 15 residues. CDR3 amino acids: CASSQRLGGAETQYF. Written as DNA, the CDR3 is TGTGCCAGCAGCCAGCGCCTTGGGGGGGCAGAGACCCAGTACTTC.

The CDR3 protein is CASTRENFVSGKNIQYF. The CDR3 bases are TGTGCCAGCACACGGGAAAACTTTGTTAGCGGCAAAAACATTCAGTACTTC. The V gene is TRBV2, the J gene TRBJ2-4; possible D gene TRBD2, 6 bases. V lost 7 bases and J 3 bases, leaving 22 bases between the germline ends. Germline lookup yields CDR1 SNHLY and CDR2 FYNNEI. The CDR3 runs to 17 residues.

The CDR3 reads CASSEGASYNEQFF. The CDR3 coding sequence is TGCGCCAGCAGTGAGGGGGCGTCCTACAATGAGCAGTTCTTC. The chain joins TRBV5-1 to TRBJ2-1, with TRBD1 identical over 7 bases. Trimming at V came to 5 bases and at J to 1 base, leaving 3 bases not matched to a gene. Looked up from germline, CDR1 is SGHRS and CDR2 is YFSETQ. The CDR3 is 14 amino acids.

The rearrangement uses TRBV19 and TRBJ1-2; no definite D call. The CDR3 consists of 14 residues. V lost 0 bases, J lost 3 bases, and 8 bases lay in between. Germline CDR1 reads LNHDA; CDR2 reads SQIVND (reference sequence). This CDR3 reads CASSIDSEDYGYTF. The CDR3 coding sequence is TGTGCCAGTAGTATAGATTCAGAGGACTATGGCTACACCTTC. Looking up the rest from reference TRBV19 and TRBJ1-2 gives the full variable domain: DGGITQSPKYLFRKEGQNVTLSCEQNLNHDAMYWYRQDPGQGLRLIYYSQIVNDFQKGDIAEGYSVSREKKESFPLTVTSAQKNPTAFYLCASSIDSEDYGYTFGSGTRLTVV.

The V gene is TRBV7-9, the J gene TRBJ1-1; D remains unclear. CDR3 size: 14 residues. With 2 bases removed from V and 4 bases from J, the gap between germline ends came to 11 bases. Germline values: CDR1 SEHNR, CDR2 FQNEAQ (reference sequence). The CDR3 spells CASSLSATGTEAFF. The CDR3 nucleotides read TGTGCCAGCAGCTTAAGTGCAACGGGCACTGAAGCTTTCTTT.

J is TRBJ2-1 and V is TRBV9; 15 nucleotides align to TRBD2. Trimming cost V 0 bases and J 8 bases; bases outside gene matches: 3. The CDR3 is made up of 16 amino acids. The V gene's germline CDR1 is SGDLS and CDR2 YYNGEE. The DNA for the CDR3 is TGTGCCAGCAGCGTAGGGACTAGCGGGAGGGCCCATGAGCAGTTCTTC. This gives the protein CASSVGTSGRAHEQFF. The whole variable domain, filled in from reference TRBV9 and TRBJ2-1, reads DSGVTQTPKHLITATGQRVTLRCSPRSGDLSVYWYQQSLDQGLQFLIQYYNGEERAKGNILERFSAQQFPDLHSELNLSSLELGDSALYFCASSVGTSGRAHEQFFGPGTRLTVL.